Below are 14 T cell receptor beta chains sequenced from a single sample in a study of T-cell memory formation after mild COVID-19. Each CDR3 protein is one row after TCRdb ran MiXCR on the 5' RACE reads. In the table there are about half a million distinct CDR3 sequences, roughly 18% of which are singletons. The sample taken for sequencing was PBMCs or a T cell subset sorted from them (not recorded which). The receptor set was obtained from an adult woman who had mild COVID-19 (a few samples of this study predate the infection). Cell type and time point are not known.

The chain is built from TRBV5-1 and TRBJ2-3; 8 nucleotides line up with TRBD2. The junction had 5 bases not matched to a gene; V was cut back by 0 bases and J by 5 bases. Germline V gene sequence: CDR1 SGHRS, CDR2 YFSETQ. This CDR3 has 15 amino acids. CDR3 nucleotide sequence: TGCGCCAGCAGCTTGGGGATCGGGGGGGTAGATACGCAGTATTTT. Translating it yields CASSLGIGGVDTQYF. Drawing the rest from reference TRBV5-1 and TRBJ2-3, the complete variable domain is KAGVTQTPRYLIKTRGQQVTLSCSPISGHRSVSWYQQTPGQGLQFLFEYFSETQRNKGNFPGRFSGRQFSNSRSEMNVSTLELGDSALYLCASSLGIGGVDTQYFGPGTRLTVL.

The V call is TRBV7-3, the J call TRBJ1-6; unclear D gene. The CDR3 is 13 residues long. Germline loops: CDR1 SGHTA, CDR2 FQGTGA. V lost 1 base, J lost 11 bases, and 9 bases lay in between. The CDR3 reads CASSLRREAPLHF. CDR3 sequence (DNA): TGTGCCAGCAGCTTAAGGAGGGAAGCACCCCTCCACTTT.

V gene TRBV7-8 combines with J gene TRBJ2-5, with D uncertain. Trimming removed 5 bases at V and 3 bases at J, with 4 bases between. The CDR3 runs 11 residues. Germline V gives CDR1 SGHVS, CDR2 FQNEAQ. The CDR3 reads CASSHKETQYF. CDR3 bases: TGTGCCAGCAGCCACAAAGAGACCCAGTACTTC. Combining the CDR3 with reference TRBV7-8 and TRBJ2-5 gives the whole variable domain GAGVSQSPRYKVAKRGQDVALRCDPISGHVSLFWYQQALGQGPEFLTYFQNEAQLDKSGLPSDRFFAERPEGSVSTLKIQRTQQEDSAVYLCASSHKETQYFGPGTRLLVL.

This sequence joins TRBV2 and TRBJ2-6; TRBD1 or TRBD2 may be the D gene (5 bases each). CDR3 length equals 15 residues. Germline CDR1 SNHLY, CDR2 FYNNEI. Trimming took off 6 bases at V and 4 bases at J, with 13 bases between the two ends. The DNA of the CDR3 is TGTGCCAGCAGCGCCCGGGGCTCCGGGGCCAACGTCCTGACTTTC. It is translated as CASSARGSGANVLTF. Together with reference TRBV2 and TRBJ2-6, the CDR3 gives the full variable domain: EPEVTQTPSHQVTQMGQEVILRCVPISNHLYFYWYRQILGQKVEFLVSFYNNEISEKSEIFDDQFSVERPDGSNFTLKIRSTKLEDSAMYFCASSARGSGANVLTFGAGSRLTVL.

The V and J genes are TRBV15 and TRBJ2-1; the D is unclear. CDR3 length: 16 residues. Trimming cost V 0 bases and J 0 bases, with 9 bases left between them. Germline loops: CDR1 LNHNV, CDR2 YYDKDF (reference sequence). CDR3 sequence reads: CATSRDRPGSYNEQFF. The CDR3 bases are TGTGCCACCAGCAGAGATAGGCCAGGCTCCTACAATGAGCAGTTCTTC. The complete variable domain, with remaining parts taken from reference TRBV15 and TRBJ2-1, reads DAMVIQNPRYQVTQFGKPVTLSCSQTLNHNVMYWYQQKSSQAPKLLFHYYDKDFNNEADTPDNFQSRRPNTSFCFLDIRSPGLGDTAMYLCATSRDRPGSYNEQFFGPGTRLTVL.

With respect to this clonotype: A much larger clone sits a single nucleotide away, making a read error possible. The chain carries TRBV5-6 and TRBJ2-7, with TRBD2 identical over 13 bases. Germline V gene data show CDR1 as SGHDT and CDR2 as YYEEEE. The CDR3 totals 15 residues. The V and J ends lost 2 bases and 2 bases, in that order; junction bases with no gene match: 1. CDR3 coding DNA: TGTGCCAGCAGCTTCACTAGCGGGAGGGCCTACGAGCAGTACTTC. As protein: CASSFTSGRAYEQYF.

This clonotype has at least ten counts. In DNA, the CDR3 is TGCGCCAGCAGAAGGAACGGTGGGCCCACGAGCACAGATACGCAGTATTTT. Translating gives CASRRNGGPTSTDTQYF. The chain is built from TRBV5-1 and TRBJ2-3, with D unclear. The CDR3 is 17 amino acids. V lost 5 bases and J lost 0, with 19 bases in between. Germline V gene sequence: CDR1 SGHRS, CDR2 YFSETQ.

In this sample, this clonotype turned up a few times. The DNA of the CDR3 is TGTGCCAGCAGTTTGGTCCCAGGAAGATACGCTGAAGCTTTCTTT. Its protein product is CASSLVPGRYAEAFF. The rearrangement joins TRBV12-3 or TRBV12-4 to TRBJ1-1; D remains ambiguous. The length of the CDR3 is 15 residues. Trimming took 3 bases from V and 6 from J, leaving 17 bases between them.

V usage is TRBV7-9 and J usage is TRBJ1-5, with 12 nucleotides matching TRBD1. The length of the CDR3 is 19 residues. After removal of 1 base from V and 5 bases from J, the junction contained 12 bases not matched to a gene. CDR1 is SEHNR and CDR2 is FQNEAQ in the germline V gene (reference sequence). CDR3 nucleotides: TGTGCCAGCAGCTTAGGCACCGGGACAGGGGGCCGGGAGTATCAGCCCCAGCATTTT. This translates into CASSLGTGTGGREYQPQHF.

The J gene is TRBJ2-7, the V gene TRBV19; D is possibly TRBD1 or TRBD2 (5 bases each). CDR1 LNHDA and CDR2 SQIVND come from the germline V gene (reference sequence). Deletions cut 4 bases from V and 0 bases from J, with 16 bases between. CDR3 length: 16 residues. The CDR3 sequence is CASSTPGRLSSYEQYF. In nucleotides, the CDR3 is TGTGCCAGTAGTACTCCGGGACGTCTGAGCTCCTACGAGCAGTACTTC.

This CDR3 is CASSSTAVSSGRKLFF. CDR3 bases: TGTGCCAGCAGCTCCACGGCGGTCAGCTCCGGTCGAAAACTGTTTTTT. V usage is TRBV7-9 and J usage is TRBJ1-4; no clear D. The length of the CDR3 is 16 residues. Germline V lookup: CDR1 SEHNR, CDR2 FQNEAQ (reference sequence). Trimming shortened V by 4 bases and J by 10 bases, and 22 bases separated the two germline ends.

This clonotype was observed a few times. The chain recombines TRBV24-1 with TRBJ2-3; D unclear. This CDR3 is built from 15 residues. V lost 0 bases, J lost 2 bases, and 8 bases lay in between. The germline V gene encodes CDR1 KGHDR and CDR2 SFDVKD. This chain's CDR3 is CATSDLQNPTDTQYF. DNA for the CDR3: TGTGCCACCAGTGATTTGCAAAACCCCACAGATACGCAGTATTTT.

This chain joins TRBV24-1 and TRBJ2-1; weak D call: TRBD1 (5 bases). This CDR3 contains 13 residues. CDR1 and CDR2 (germline): KGHDR, SFDVKD. Trimming cost V 9 bases and J 6 bases, with 14 bases left between them. The CDR3: CATSAGSRNEQFF. In DNA, the CDR3 is TGTGCCACCTCGGCAGGGTCCCGCAATGAGCAGTTCTTC.

This clonotype has only a few counts. The CDR3 here is CASSQMGTGRYEQYF. In DNA, the CDR3 is TGCGCCAGCAGCCAAATGGGGACAGGGAGGTACGAGCAGTACTTC. The gene calls are TRBV4-1 and TRBJ2-7; TRBD1 matches at 9 bases. This CDR3 has 15 residues. In germline, CDR1 is MGHRA, CDR2 YSYEKL. After removal of 2 bases from V and 4 bases from J, the junction contained 6 bases not matched to a gene.